This T cell receptor beta chain was observed in a study of blood T cell repertoires in COVID-19. Study-wide context: There were acute and convalescent COVID-19 samples, and they came from the United States, Italy and Spain. The analysed material was cDNA or gDNA that came from T cells, B-cell-depleted T cells, or PBMCs.

With 3 bases clipped from V and 7 bases from J, the junction kept 6 bases outside the gene matches. The V gene's germline CDR1 is GTSNPN and CDR2 SVGIG (reference sequence). The CDR3 consists of 13 residues. As originally analysed: It was from reference gene primer amplification that nucleated cell counts were estimated. Profiled with immunoSEQ multiplex PCR; TCRdb holds only in-frame clones, not every one. The DNA was the basis for D and trimming; V, J and clone size are from that table. The data show about 160,000 clones, less than 85% seen once. Seattle cases were enrolled at active infection and followed longitudinally.

Sequencing input: peripheral blood. The chain recombines TRBV30 with TRBJ1-2, with 9 bases identical to TRBD1. The TCR comes from a woman aged 40 to 50 with COVID-19, enrolled during active disease. The CDR3 DNA is TGTGCCTGGAGCCGGACAGGGGTGGGTGGCTACACCTTC. Protein: CAWSRTGVGGYTF.